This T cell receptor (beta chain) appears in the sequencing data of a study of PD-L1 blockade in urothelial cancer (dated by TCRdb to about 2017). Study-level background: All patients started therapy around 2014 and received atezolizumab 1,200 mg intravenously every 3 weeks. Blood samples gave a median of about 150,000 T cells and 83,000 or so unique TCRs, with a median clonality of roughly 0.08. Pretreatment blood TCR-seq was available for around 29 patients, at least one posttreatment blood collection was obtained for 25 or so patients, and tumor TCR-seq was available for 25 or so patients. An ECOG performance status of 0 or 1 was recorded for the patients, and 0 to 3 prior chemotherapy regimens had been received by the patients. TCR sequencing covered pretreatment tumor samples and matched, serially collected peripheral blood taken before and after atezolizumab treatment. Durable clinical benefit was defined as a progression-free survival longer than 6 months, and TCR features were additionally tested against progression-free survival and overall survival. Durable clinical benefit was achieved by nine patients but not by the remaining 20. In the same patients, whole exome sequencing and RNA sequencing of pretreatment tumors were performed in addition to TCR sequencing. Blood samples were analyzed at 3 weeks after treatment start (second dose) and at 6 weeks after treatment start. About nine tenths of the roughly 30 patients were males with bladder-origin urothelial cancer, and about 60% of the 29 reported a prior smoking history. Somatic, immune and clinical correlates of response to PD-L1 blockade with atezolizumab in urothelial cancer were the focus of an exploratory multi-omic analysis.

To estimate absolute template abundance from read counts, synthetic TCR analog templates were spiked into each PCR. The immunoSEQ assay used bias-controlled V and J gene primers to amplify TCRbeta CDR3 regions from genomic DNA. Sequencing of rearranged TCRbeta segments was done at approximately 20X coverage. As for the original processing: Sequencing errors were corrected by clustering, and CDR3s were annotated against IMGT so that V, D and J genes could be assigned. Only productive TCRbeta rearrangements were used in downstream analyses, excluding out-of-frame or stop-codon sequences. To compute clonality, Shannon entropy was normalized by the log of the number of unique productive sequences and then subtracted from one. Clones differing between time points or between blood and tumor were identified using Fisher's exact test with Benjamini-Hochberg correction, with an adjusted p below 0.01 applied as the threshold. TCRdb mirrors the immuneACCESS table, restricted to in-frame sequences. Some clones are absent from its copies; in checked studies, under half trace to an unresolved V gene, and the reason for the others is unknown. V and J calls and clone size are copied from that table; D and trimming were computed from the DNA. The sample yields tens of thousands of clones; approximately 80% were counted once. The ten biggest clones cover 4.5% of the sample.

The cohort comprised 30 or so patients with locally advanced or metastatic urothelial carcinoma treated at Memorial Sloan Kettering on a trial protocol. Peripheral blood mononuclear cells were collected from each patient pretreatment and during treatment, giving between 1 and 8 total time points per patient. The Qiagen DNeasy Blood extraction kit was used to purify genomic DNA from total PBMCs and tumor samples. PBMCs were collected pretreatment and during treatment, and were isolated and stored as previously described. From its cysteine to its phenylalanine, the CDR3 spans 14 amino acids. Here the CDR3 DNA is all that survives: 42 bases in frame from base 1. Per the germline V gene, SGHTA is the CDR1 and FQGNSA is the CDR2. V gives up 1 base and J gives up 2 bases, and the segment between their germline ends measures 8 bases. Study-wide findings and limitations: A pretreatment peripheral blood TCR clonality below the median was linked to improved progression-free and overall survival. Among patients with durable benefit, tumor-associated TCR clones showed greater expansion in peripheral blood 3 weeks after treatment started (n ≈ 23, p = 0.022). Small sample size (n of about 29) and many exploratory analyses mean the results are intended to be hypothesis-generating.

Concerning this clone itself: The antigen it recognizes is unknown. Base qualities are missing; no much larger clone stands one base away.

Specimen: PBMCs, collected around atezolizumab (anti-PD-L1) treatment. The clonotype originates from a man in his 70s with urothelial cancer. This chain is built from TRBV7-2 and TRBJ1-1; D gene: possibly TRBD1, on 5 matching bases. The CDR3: CASSLVGGNTEAFF. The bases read TGTGCCAGCAGCTTAGTCGGGGGTAACACTGAAGCTTTCTTT. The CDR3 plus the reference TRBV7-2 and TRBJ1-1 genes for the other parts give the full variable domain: GAGVSQSPSNKVTEKGKDVELRCDPISGHTALYWYRQSLGQGLEFLIYFQGNSAPDKSGLPSDRFSAERTGGSVSTLTIQRTQQEDSAVYLCASSLVGGNTEAFFGQGTRLTVV.